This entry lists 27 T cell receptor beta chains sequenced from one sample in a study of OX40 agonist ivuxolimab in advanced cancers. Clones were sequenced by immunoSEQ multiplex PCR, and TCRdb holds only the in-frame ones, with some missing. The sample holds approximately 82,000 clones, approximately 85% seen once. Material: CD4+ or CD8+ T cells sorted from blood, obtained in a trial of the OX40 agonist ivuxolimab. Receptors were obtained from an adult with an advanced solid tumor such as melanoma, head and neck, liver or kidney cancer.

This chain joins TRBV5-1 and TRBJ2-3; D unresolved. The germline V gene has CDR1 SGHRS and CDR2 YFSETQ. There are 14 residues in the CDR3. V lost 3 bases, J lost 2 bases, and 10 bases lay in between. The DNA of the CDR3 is TGCGCCAGCAGCTCCCAAGGCTACACAGATACGCAGTATTTT. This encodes CASSSQGYTDTQYF.

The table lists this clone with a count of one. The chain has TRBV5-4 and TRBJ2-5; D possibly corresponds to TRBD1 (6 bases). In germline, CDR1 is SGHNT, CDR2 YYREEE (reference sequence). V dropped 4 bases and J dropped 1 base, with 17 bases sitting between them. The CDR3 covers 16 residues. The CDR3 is CASSPSPGTTQETQYF. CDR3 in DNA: TGTGCCAGCAGCCCGAGCCCAGGGACAACCCAAGAGACCCAGTACTTC.

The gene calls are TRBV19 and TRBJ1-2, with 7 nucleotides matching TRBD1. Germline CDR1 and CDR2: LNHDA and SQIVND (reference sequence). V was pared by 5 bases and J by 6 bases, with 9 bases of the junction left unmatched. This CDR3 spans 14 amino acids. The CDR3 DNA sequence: TGTGCCAGTAGTGACAGGGCGGCGGCTAATGGCTACACCTTC. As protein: CASSDRAAANGYTF.

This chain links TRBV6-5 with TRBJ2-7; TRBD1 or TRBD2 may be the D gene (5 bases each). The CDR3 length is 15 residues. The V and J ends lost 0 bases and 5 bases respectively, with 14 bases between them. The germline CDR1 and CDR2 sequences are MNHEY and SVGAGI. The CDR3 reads CASSYSPTKGHEQYF. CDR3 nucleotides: TGTGCCAGCAGTTACTCGCCAACGAAGGGACACGAGCAGTACTTC.

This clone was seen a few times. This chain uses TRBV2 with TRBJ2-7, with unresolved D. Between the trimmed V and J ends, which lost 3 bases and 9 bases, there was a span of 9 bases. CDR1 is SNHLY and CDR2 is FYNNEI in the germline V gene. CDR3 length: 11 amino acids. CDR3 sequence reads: CASSDQVRQYF. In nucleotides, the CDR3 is TGTGCCAGCAGTGATCAGGTACGGCAGTACTTC.

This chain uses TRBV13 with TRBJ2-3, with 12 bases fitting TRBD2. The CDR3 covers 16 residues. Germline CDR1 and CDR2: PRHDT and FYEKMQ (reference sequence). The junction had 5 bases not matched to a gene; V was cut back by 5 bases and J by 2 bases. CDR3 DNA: TGTGCCAGCAGCCTAGCGGGGGGGTCTGTCACAGATACGCAGTATTTT. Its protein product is CASSLAGGSVTDTQYF. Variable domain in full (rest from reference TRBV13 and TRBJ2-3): AAGVIQSPRHLIKEKRETATLKCYPIPRHDTVYWYQQGPGQDPQFLISFYEKMQSDKGSIPDRFSAQQFSDYHSELNMSSLELGDSALYFCASSLAGGSVTDTQYFGPGTRLTVL.

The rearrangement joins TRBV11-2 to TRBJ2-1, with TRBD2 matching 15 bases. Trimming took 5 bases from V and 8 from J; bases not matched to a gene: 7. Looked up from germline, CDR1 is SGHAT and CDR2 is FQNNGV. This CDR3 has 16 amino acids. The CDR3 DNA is TGTGCCAGCAGCCCCCAGGGACTAGCGGGGGGCGATGAGCAGTTCTTC. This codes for CASSPQGLAGGDEQFF.

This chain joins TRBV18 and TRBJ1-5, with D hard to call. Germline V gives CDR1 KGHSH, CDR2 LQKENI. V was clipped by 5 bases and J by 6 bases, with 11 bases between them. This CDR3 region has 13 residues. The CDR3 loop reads CASSGERTQPQHF. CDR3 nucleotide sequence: TGTGCCAGCTCAGGGGAGCGCACTCAGCCCCAGCATTTT.

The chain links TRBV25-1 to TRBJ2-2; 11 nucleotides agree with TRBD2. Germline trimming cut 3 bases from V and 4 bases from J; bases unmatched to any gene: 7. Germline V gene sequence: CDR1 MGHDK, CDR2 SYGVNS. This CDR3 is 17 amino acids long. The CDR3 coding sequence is TGTGCCAGCAGTGACACTACGACTAGCGGGGTCACCGGGGAGCTGTTTTTT. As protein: CASSDTTTSGVTGELFF. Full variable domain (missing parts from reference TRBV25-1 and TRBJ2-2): EADIYQTPRYLVIGTGKKITLECSQTMGHDKMYWYQQDPGMELHLIHYSYGVNSTEKGDLSSESTVSRIRTEHFPLTLESARPSHTSQYLCASSDTTTSGVTGELFFGEGSRLTVL.

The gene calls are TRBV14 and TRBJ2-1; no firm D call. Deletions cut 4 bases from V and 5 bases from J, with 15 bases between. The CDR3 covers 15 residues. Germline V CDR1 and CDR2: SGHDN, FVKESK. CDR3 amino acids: CASSRPPPYNNEQFF. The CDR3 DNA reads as TGTGCCAGCAGCCGGCCCCCCCCCTATAACAATGAGCAGTTCTTC.

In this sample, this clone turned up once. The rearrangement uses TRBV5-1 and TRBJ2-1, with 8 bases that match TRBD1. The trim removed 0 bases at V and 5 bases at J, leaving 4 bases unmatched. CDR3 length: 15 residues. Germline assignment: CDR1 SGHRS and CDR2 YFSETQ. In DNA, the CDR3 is TGCGCCAGCAGCTTGGGGGCAGGGGGCCACAATGAGCAGTTCTTC. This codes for CASSLGAGGHNEQFF. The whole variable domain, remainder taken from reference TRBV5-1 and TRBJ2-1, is KAGVTQTPRYLIKTRGQQVTLSCSPISGHRSVSWYQQTPGQGLQFLFEYFSETQRNKGNFPGRFSGRQFSNSRSEMNVSTLELGDSALYLCASSLGAGGHNEQFFGPGTRLTVL.

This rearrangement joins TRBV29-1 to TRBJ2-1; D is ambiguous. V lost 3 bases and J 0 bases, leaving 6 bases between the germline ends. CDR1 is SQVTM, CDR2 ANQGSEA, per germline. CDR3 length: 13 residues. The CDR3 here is CSVDSGSYNEQFF. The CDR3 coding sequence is TGCAGCGTTGACAGTGGCTCCTACAATGAGCAGTTCTTC.

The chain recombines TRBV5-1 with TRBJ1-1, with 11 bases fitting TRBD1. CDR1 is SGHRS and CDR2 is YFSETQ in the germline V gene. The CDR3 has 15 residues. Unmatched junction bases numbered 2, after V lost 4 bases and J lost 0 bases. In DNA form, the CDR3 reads TGCGCCAGCAGCGGACAGGGGGCAGTGAACACTGAAGCTTTCTTT. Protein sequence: CASSGQGAVNTEAFF.

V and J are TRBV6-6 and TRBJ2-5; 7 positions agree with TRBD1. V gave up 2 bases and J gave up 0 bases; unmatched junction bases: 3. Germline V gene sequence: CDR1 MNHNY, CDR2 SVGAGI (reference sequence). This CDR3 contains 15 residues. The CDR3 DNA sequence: TGTGCCAGCAGTTACACAGGGGACCACCAAGAGACCCAGTACTTC. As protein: CASSYTGDHQETQYF.

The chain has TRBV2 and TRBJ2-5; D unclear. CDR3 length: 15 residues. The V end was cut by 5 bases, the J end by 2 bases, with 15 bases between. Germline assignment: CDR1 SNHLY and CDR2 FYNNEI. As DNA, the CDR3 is TGTGCCAGCAGTTTGGACCATCCAATACAAGAGACCCAGTACTTC. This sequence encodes CASSLDHPIQETQYF. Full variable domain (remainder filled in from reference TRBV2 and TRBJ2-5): EPEVTQTPSHQVTQMGQEVILRCVPISNHLYFYWYRQILGQKVEFLVSFYNNEISEKSEIFDDQFSVERPDGSNFTLKIRSTKLEDSAMYFCASSLDHPIQETQYFGPGTRLLVL.

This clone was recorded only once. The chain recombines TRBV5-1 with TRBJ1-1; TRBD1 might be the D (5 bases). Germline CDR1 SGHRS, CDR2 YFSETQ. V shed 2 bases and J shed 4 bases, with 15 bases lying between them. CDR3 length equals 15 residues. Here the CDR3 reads CASSFTGPQSTEAFF. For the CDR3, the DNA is TGCGCCAGCAGCTTTACAGGCCCCCAGTCCACTGAAGCTTTCTTT. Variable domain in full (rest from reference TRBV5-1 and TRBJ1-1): KAGVTQTPRYLIKTRGQQVTLSCSPISGHRSVSWYQQTPGQGLQFLFEYFSETQRNKGNFPGRFSGRQFSNSRSEMNVSTLELGDSALYLCASSFTGPQSTEAFFGQGTRLTVV.

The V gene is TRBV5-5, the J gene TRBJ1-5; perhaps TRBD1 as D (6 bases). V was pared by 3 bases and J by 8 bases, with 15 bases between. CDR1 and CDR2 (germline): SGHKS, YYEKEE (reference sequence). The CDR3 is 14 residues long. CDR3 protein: CASSWGGRAEPQHF. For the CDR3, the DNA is TGTGCCAGCAGCTGGGGGGGCAGGGCGGAGCCCCAGCATTTT.

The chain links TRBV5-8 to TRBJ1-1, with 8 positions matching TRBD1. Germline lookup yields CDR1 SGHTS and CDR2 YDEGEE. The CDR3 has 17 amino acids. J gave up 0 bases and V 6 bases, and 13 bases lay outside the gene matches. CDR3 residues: CASNEYRGVVMNTEAFF. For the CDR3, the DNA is TGTGCCAGCAACGAATACAGGGGGGTCGTTATGAACACTGAAGCTTTCTTT.

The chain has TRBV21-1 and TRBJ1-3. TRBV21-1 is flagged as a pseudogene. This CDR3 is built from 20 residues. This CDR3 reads CASSKEFWTWRHGRGNTIYF. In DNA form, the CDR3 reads TGTGCCAGCAGCAAAGAATTTTGGACTTGGAGACACGGACGAGGAAACACCATATATTTT.

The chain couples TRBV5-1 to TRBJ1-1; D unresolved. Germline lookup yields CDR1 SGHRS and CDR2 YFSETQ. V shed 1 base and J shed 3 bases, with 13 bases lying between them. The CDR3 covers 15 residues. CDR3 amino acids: CASSLTPGWYTEAFF. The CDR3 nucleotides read TGCGCCAGCAGCTTGACTCCGGGGTGGTACACTGAAGCTTTCTTT.

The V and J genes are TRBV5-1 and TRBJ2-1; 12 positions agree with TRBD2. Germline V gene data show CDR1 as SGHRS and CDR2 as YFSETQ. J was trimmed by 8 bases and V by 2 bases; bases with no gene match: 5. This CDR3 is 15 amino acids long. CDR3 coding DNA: TGCGCCAGCAGCTTTGGGGGGACTAGCGGGCATGAGCAGTTCTTC. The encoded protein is CASSFGGTSGHEQFF.

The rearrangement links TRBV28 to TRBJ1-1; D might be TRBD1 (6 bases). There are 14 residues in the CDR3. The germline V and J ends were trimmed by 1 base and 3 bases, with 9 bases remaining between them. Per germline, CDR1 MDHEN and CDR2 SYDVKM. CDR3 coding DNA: TGTGCCAGCAGTTTATTTCAGGGGTACACTGAAGCTTTCTTT. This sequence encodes CASSLFQGYTEAFF.

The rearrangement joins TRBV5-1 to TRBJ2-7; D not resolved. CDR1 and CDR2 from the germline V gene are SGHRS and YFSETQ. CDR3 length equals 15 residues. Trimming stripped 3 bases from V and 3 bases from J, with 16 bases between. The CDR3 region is CASSSNPSIGYEQYF. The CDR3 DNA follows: TGCGCCAGCAGCTCGAACCCCTCCATAGGCTACGAGCAGTACTTC.

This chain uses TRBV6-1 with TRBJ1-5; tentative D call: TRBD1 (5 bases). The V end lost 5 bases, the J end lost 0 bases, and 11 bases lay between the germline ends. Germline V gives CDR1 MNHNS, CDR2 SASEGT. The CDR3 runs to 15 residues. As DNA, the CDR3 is TGTGCCAGCAGTACGCGGGGGTATAGCAATCAGCCCCAGCATTTT. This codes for CASSTRGYSNQPQHF.

The CDR3 reads CASSFLGQPQHF. DNA for the CDR3: TGTGCCAGCAGTTTTTTGGGTCAGCCCCAGCATTTT. The chain couples TRBV27 to TRBJ1-5; D unresolved. V gave up 3 bases and J gave up 6 bases, with 6 bases separating them. This CDR3 comprises 12 residues. Germline V CDR1 and CDR2: MNHEY, SMNVEV (reference sequence).

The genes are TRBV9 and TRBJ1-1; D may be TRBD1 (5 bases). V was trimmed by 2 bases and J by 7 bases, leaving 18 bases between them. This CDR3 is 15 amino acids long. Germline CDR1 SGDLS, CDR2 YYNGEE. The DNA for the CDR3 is TGTGCCAGCAGCGTCACACCTGGGGGGAAGAATGAAGCTTTCTTT. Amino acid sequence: CASSVTPGGKNEAFF.

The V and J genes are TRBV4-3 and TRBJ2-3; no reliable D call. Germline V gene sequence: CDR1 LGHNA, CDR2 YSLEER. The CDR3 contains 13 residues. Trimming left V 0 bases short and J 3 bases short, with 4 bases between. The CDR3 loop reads CASSQDWTDTQYF. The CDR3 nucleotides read TGCGCCAGCAGCCAAGATTGGACAGATACGCAGTATTTT.